This TCR beta chain comes out of a study of monozygotic twins with inflammatory bowel disease. This CDR3 has 16 residues. The germline CDR1 and CDR2 sequences are SGHRS and YFSETQ. Using the 5' RACE reads, TCRdb records one entry per CDR3 protein without DNA. The sample includes 110,000 to 150,000 distinct CDR3 sequences. The rearrangement links TRBV5-1 to TRBJ2-6; the D call of TRBD1 rests on TCRdb alone, since no DNA is present to check it. Sequencing was carried out using blood. This clonotype was obtained from a human donor with ulcerative colitis or Crohn's disease, or a healthy co-twin of an affected twin (not recorded which). The CDR3 region is CASSSRDRAGANVLTF.